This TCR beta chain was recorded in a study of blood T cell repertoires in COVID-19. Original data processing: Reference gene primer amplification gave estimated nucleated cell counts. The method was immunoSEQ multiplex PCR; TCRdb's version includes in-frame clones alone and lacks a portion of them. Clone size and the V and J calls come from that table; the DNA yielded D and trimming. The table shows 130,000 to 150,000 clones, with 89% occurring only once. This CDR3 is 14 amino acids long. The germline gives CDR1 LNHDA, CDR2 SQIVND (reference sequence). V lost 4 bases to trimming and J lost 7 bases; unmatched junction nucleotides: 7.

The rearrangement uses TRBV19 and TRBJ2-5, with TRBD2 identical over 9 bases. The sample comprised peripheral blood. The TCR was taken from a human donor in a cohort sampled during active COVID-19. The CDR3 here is CASSTTSGLVTQYF. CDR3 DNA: TGTGCCAGTAGTACGACTAGCGGCCTGGTGACCCAGTACTTC.